Below, 4 T cell receptor beta chains from the same sample are listed, as sequenced in a study of early T cells in non-severe SARS-CoV-2 infection. In TCRdb, the 5' RACE reads were re-called with MiXCR into one record per CDR3 protein. This table has under 75,000 distinct CDR3 sequences, roughly 13% appearing once. The sequenced sample consisted of whole blood. The receptor set was obtained from an adult who was a healthcare worker with PCR-confirmed SARS-CoV-2 infection or an uninfected control (not recorded which).

This clonotype has only a few counts. V is TRBV9 and J is TRBJ2-2; 14 bases are shared with TRBD2. The CDR3 runs 17 residues. The ends lost 4 bases at V and 3 bases at J; junction bases unmatched: 5. Germline CDR1 is SGDLS and CDR2 is YYNGEE. CDR3 loop: CASSLGTSGGYTGELFF. DNA for the CDR3: TGTGCCAGCAGCCTAGGGACTAGCGGGGGATACACCGGGGAGCTGTTTTTT.

V gene TRBV7-9 combines with J gene TRBJ1-1; D is unresolved. The germline gives CDR1 SEHNR, CDR2 FQNEAQ (reference sequence). V dropped 2 bases and J dropped 0 bases, with 7 bases sitting between them. This CDR3 contains 14 residues. CDR3 region: CASSLTDLNTEAFF. For the CDR3, the DNA is TGTGCCAGCAGCTTAACAGATTTGAACACTGAAGCTTTCTTT.

J is TRBJ2-3 and V is TRBV7-6, with 8 bases fitting TRBD2. CDR3 length equals 16 residues. The J segment lost 4 bases and the V segment lost 3 bases, leaving 9 bases of the junction unmatched. Per germline, CDR1 SGHVS and CDR2 FNYEAQ. The CDR3 DNA is TGTGCCAGCAGCTTCGGCGGGGGGCCGGGTGCAGATACGCAGTATTTT. Translated, it gives CASSFGGGPGADTQYF. Supplemented by reference TRBV7-6 and TRBJ2-3, the full variable domain reads GAGVSQSPRYKVTKRGQDVALRCDPISGHVSLYWYRQALGQGPEFLTYFNYEAQQDKSGLPNDRFSAERPEGSISTLTIQRTEQRDSAMYRCASSFGGGPGADTQYFGPGTRLTVL.

This clonotype was counted between two and nine times. The chain employs TRBV12-3 or TRBV12-4 and TRBJ2-5; no clear D. The CDR3 sequence is 11 residues long. V dropped 6 bases and J dropped 5 bases, with 7 bases sitting between them. The CDR3 loop is CASSSEETQYF. The CDR3 coding sequence is TGTGCCAGCAGCTCGGAGGAGACCCAGTACTTC.